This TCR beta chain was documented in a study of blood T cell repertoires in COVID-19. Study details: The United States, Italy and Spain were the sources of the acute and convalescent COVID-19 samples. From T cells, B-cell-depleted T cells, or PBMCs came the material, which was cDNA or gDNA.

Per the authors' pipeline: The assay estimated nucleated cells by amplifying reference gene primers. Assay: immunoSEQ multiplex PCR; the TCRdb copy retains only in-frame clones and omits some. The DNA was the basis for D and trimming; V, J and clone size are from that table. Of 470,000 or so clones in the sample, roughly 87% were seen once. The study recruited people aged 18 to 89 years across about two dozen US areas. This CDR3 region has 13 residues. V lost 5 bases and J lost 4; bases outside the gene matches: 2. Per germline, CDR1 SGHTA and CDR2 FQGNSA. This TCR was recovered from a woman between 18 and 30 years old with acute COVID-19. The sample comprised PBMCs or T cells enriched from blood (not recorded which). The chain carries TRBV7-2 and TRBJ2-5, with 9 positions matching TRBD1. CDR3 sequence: CASSGQGTETQYF. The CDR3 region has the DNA TGTGCCAGCAGCGGACAGGGGACAGAGACCCAGTACTTC.